This TCR beta chain originates from a study of cytomegalovirus exposure and HLA in healthy donors. PCR used 60 Vbeta primers and 13 Jbeta primers. Sequencing was performed with immunoSEQ multiplex PCR; in TCRdb, only in-frame clones are kept and a portion is missing. Of 100,000 to 120,000 clones in the sample, about 79% are singletons; the top ten hold around 2.6%. Trimming took off 3 bases at V and 4 bases at J, with 9 bases between the two ends. Germline V gene lookup returns CDR1 MNHEY and CDR2 SMNVEV (reference sequence). There are 14 residues in the CDR3. The rearrangement links TRBV27 to TRBJ2-2; tentative D call: TRBD1 (5 bases). Input material: PBMCs. The TCR was taken from a woman in her late teens or twenties in good health and CMV-seronegative. The CDR3 sequence: CASSFRDSTGELFF. The CDR3 nucleotides are TGTGCCAGCAGTTTCCGCGACAGCACCGGGGAGCTGTTTTTT.